This TCR beta chain was profiled in a study of control samples from healthy donors and cancer patients. J was trimmed by 5 bases and V by 4 bases; bases with no gene match: 12. This CDR3 is built from 16 residues. Germline CDR1 is SGHRS and CDR2 is YFSETQ. Clones were sequenced by immunoSEQ multiplex PCR, and TCRdb holds only the in-frame ones, with some missing. Of approximately 30,000 clones in the sample, approximately 93% were seen once. This sequence was found in a man in his 60s in good health. The J gene is TRBJ1-2, the V gene TRBV5-1; 9 nucleotides align to TRBD1. Material for sequencing was blood. CDR3 nucleotides: TGCGCCAGCAGCCCCACCCCCACCGGGACAGGGTATGGCTACACCTTC. As protein: CASSPTPTGTGYGYTF.